Following are 13 T cell receptor beta chains from one sample sequenced in a study of control samples from healthy donors and cancer patients. Repertoires were generated with immunoSEQ multiplex PCR, while TCRdb's copy carries only in-frame clones and drops some. Of under 200,000 clones in the sample, 93% were seen once. What was sequenced was blood. The origin of the receptors is an older woman in good health.

The gene calls are TRBV7-2 and TRBJ2-7; 11 bases match TRBD2. Per germline, CDR1 SGHTA and CDR2 FQGNSA. The CDR3 length is 15 residues. The ends lost 5 bases at V and 1 base at J; junction bases unmatched: 4. The CDR3 loop reads CASSIPSGGSYEQYF. CDR3 DNA: TGTGCCAGCAGCATTCCTAGCGGGGGGTCCTACGAGCAGTACTTC.

This chain joins TRBV29-1 and TRBJ2-3, with unresolved D. The CDR3 is 12 residues long. V dropped 4 bases and J dropped 6 bases, with 11 bases sitting between them. CDR1 is SQVTM and CDR2 is ANQGSEA in the germline V gene. CDR3 nucleotides: TGCAGCGTTGGAGACGCTGGGGATACGCAGTATTTT. Protein: CSVGDAGDTQYF.

The chain couples TRBV18 to TRBJ2-3, with 10 positions matching TRBD1. With 3 bases clipped from V and 5 bases from J, the junction kept 5 bases outside the gene matches. This CDR3 spans 15 amino acids. Looked up from germline, CDR1 is KGHSH and CDR2 is LQKENI. CDR3 nucleotides: TGTGCCAGCTCACCCGGGACAGGGGTAGGAGATACGCAGTATTTT. This translates into CASSPGTGVGDTQYF.

This chain joins TRBV7-9 and TRBJ1-1; the D is unclear. V was trimmed by 3 bases and J by 2 bases, leaving 10 bases between them. From germline, CDR1 is SEHNR and CDR2 FQNEAQ (reference sequence). This CDR3 contains 14 residues. The CDR3 DNA is TGTGCCAGCAGCTTGGCAGCCCTTAACACTGAAGCTTTCTTT. Amino acids: CASSLAALNTEAFF.

CDR3 in amino acids: CASSPALTTAADTQYF. CDR3 coding DNA: TGTGCCAGTAGTCCAGCGCTCACGACAGCTGCAGATACGCAGTATTTT. This rearrangement joins TRBV19 to TRBJ2-3, with D possibly being TRBD1 (5 bases). The CDR3 runs 16 residues. The V gene's germline CDR1 is LNHDA and CDR2 SQIVND (reference sequence). The germline V and J ends were trimmed by 5 bases and 4 bases, with 19 bases remaining between them.

This clone was detected a few times. The chain uses TRBV24-1 and TRBJ2-2; maybe TRBD2 (6 bases). This CDR3 spans 15 amino acids. The germline CDR1 and CDR2 sequences are KGHDR and SFDVKD. V was pared by 3 bases and J by 3 bases, with 10 bases between. As DNA, the CDR3 is TGTGCCACCAGTGATCGCGGGGTAGACACCGGGGAGCTGTTTTTT. Its protein product is CATSDRGVDTGELFF.

The chain employs TRBV9 and TRBJ1-3, with TRBD1 matching over 8 bases. The trim removed 0 bases at V and 3 bases at J, leaving 5 bases unmatched. This CDR3 region has 16 residues. CDR1 is SGDLS, CDR2 YYNGEE, per germline. The CDR3 DNA reads TGTGCCAGCAGCGTAGGAGACAGGGGAGGTGGAAACACCATATATTTT. Protein sequence: CASSVGDRGGGNTIYF.

The V and J genes are TRBV5-1 and TRBJ2-1; D assignment may be TRBD1 or TRBD2 (5 bases each). The CDR3 covers 13 residues. Looked up from germline, CDR1 is SGHRS and CDR2 is YFSETQ. The V and J ends lost 4 bases and 8 bases respectively, with 13 bases between them. The CDR3: CASSTRRGDEQFF. CDR3 nucleotides: TGCGCCAGCAGCACCAGGAGAGGGGATGAGCAGTTCTTC.

The gene calls are TRBV10-3 and TRBJ2-7; no clear D. The CDR3 has 15 amino acids. The V end lost 10 bases, the J end lost 0 bases, and 19 bases lay between the germline ends. The germline V gene has CDR1 ENHRY and CDR2 SYGVKD. CDR3 DNA: TGTGCCACCCTTGGCTTTATAAGGAGCTCCTACGAGCAGTACTTC. Protein: CATLGFIRSSYEQYF.

The rearrangement joins TRBV27 to TRBJ2-1; possibly TRBD1 or TRBD2 for D (5 bases each). CDR3 length equals 15 residues. Trimming stripped 5 bases from V and 0 bases from J, with 11 bases between. Germline V CDR1 and CDR2: MNHEY, SMNVEV (reference sequence). DNA for the CDR3: TGTGCCAGCAGTCCGGGACGTAGCTCCTACAATGAGCAGTTCTTC. Protein sequence: CASSPGRSSYNEQFF.

This clone was seen just once. V usage is TRBV5-1 and J usage is TRBJ1-2, with D unclear. This CDR3 has 14 amino acids. The germline CDR1 and CDR2 sequences are SGHRS and YFSETQ. V was shortened by 4 bases and J by 4 bases, with 14 bases between the two germline ends. The CDR3 here is CASSPGQTSYGYTF. DNA of the CDR3: TGCGCCAGCAGCCCCGGCCAGACGTCCTATGGCTACACCTTC.

V usage is TRBV18 and J usage is TRBJ1-2, with 7 bases fitting TRBD1. Germline CDR1 is KGHSH and CDR2 is LQKENI. This CDR3 contains 13 residues. The junction had 1 base not matched to a gene; V was cut back by 2 bases and J by 4 bases. CDR3 amino acids: CASSPTGAYGYTF. CDR3 nucleotide sequence: TGTGCCAGCTCACCAACAGGGGCCTATGGCTACACCTTC.

The chain employs TRBV4-3 and TRBJ2-7; D is possibly TRBD1 (6 bases). Trimming shortened V by 4 bases and J by 5 bases, and 12 bases separated the two germline ends. This CDR3 spans 13 amino acids. The V gene's germline CDR1 is LGHNA and CDR2 YSLEER. The CDR3 region has the DNA TGCGCCAGCAGCCTTTACAGGGTGGACGAGCAGTACTTC. The encoded protein is CASSLYRVDEQYF.